The 25 T cell receptor beta chains listed next were all sequenced from one sample in a study of blood T cell repertoires in COVID-19. Profiled with immunoSEQ multiplex PCR; TCRdb holds only in-frame clones, not every one. The sample contains around 220,000 clones, more than 60% of which appear only once. What was sequenced was peripheral blood. Receptors originate from a woman in her thirties or forties with active or convalescent COVID-19.

This rearrangement joins TRBV14 to TRBJ1-4, with TRBD1 identical over 7 bases. Looked up from germline, CDR1 is SGHDN and CDR2 is FVKESK. The CDR3 length is 16 residues. Trimming at V came to 3 bases and at J to 8 bases, leaving 12 bases not matched to a gene. CDR3 sequence (DNA): TGTGCCAGCAGCCAGAGAACAGGGGTCGTGTGGGAAAAACTGTTTTTT. Translating gives CASSQRTGVVWEKLFF.

CDR3 sequence: CASSADRDLMNTEAFF. The CDR3, as DNA: TGTGCCAGCAGTGCCGACCGGGATCTCATGAACACTGAAGCTTTCTTT. The chain uses TRBV25-1 and TRBJ1-1; D not certain. V dropped 4 bases and J dropped 0 bases, with 15 bases sitting between them. Germline CDR1 is MGHDK and CDR2 is SYGVNS. CDR3 size: 16 residues. Full variable domain (remainder filled in from reference TRBV25-1 and TRBJ1-1): EADIYQTPRYLVIGTGKKITLECSQTMGHDKMYWYQQDPGMELHLIHYSYGVNSTEKGDLSSESTVSRIRTEHFPLTLESARPSHTSQYLCASSADRDLMNTEAFFGQGTRLTVV.

V and J are TRBV9 and TRBJ1-3; 9 positions agree with TRBD1. CDR3 length equals 15 residues. With V trimmed by 2 bases and J by 2 bases, 2 bases remained unmatched. Germline CDR1 reads SGDLS; CDR2 reads YYNGEE. The CDR3 nucleotides are TGTGCCAGCAGCGTTCGGACAGGGGCTGGAAACACCATATATTTT. It codes for CASSVRTGAGNTIYF.

The chain couples TRBV28 to TRBJ1-4; possibly TRBD1 for D (5 bases). The CDR3 is 12 residues long. Germline loops: CDR1 MDHEN, CDR2 SYDVKM. In DNA, the CDR3 is TGTGCTGCGGGGCTAACTAATGAAAAACTGTTTTTT. Protein: CAAGLTNEKLFF.

The genes are TRBV7-3 and TRBJ2-1; 9 bases map to TRBD2. J gave up 3 bases and V 5 bases, and 8 bases lay outside the gene matches. CDR1 and CDR2 from the germline V gene are SGHTA and FQGTGA. The CDR3 length is 16 residues. The CDR3 DNA reads TGTGCCAGCAGCCCCGGCGGGGGGGCCGTCTACAATGAGCAGTTCTTC. Its protein is CASSPGGGAVYNEQFF.

Note on this clone: Other DNA sequences in this sample translate to the same CDR3. CDR3 coding DNA: TGCGCCAGCAGCCTTACACCGAACACTGAAGCTTTCTTT. Its translation is CASSLTPNTEAFF. V is TRBV5-1 and J is TRBJ1-1; D is uncertain. The CDR3 is 13 residues long. Germline assignment: CDR1 SGHRS and CDR2 YFSETQ. V lost 4 bases and J 1 base, leaving 8 bases between the germline ends.

This clone came up a few times. The chain carries TRBV5-6 and TRBJ2-1; 11 bases are a match to TRBD2. Germline-derived CDR1 and CDR2 are SGHDT and YYEEEE. The CDR3 spans 16 residues. V was clipped by 4 bases and J by 2 bases; unmatched bases: 5. The CDR3 sequence: CASSDLAGGTYNEQFF. The CDR3 bases are TGTGCCAGCAGCGATTTAGCGGGGGGGACCTACAATGAGCAGTTCTTC.

J is TRBJ2-1 and V is TRBV27, with TRBD2 matching 12 bases. After removal of 3 bases from V and 6 bases from J, the junction contained 9 bases not matched to a gene. The CDR3 extends over 17 amino acids. Germline V gene data show CDR1 as MNHEY and CDR2 as SMNVEV (reference sequence). CDR3 in amino acids: CASSFTPSGGARNEQFF. Written as DNA, the CDR3 is TGTGCCAGCAGTTTTACGCCTAGCGGGGGGGCCCGCAATGAGCAGTTCTTC.

This clone was seen many times. This rearrangement joins TRBV25-1 to TRBJ2-5, with D maybe TRBD1 (6 bases). Germline V CDR1 and CDR2: MGHDK, SYGVNS. V dropped 3 bases and J dropped 4 bases, with 9 bases sitting between them. This CDR3 spans 13 amino acids. The CDR3 loop is CASSDLTGETQYF. DNA for the CDR3: TGTGCCAGCAGTGATCTGACAGGAGAGACCCAGTACTTC.

The chain links TRBV9 to TRBJ1-1, with a weak D call TRBD1 (6 bases). V shed 4 bases and J shed 4 bases, with 20 bases lying between them. The CDR3 length is 16 residues. Per the germline V gene, CDR1 is SGDLS and CDR2 is YYNGEE. The CDR3 coding sequence is TGTGCCAGCAGCCCTCGTTTGACAGGAGTGGGCACTGAAGCTTTCTTT. The encoded protein is CASSPRLTGVGTEAFF.

CDR3 bases: TGTGCCAGCAGTGATAGCACTGAAGCTTTCTTT. The encoded protein is CASSDSTEAFF. This sequence joins TRBV25-1 and TRBJ1-1; D uncertain. Deletions cut 3 bases from V and 4 bases from J, with 3 bases between. CDR3 size: 11 residues. CDR1 and CDR2 from the germline V gene are MGHDK and SYGVNS.

In its sample, this clone was seen a few times. V is TRBV5-1 and J is TRBJ1-1, with 9 nucleotides matching TRBD1. J was trimmed by 2 bases and V by 2 bases; bases with no gene match: 4. The CDR3 loop spans 15 amino acids. Germline lookup yields CDR1 SGHRS and CDR2 YFSETQ. CDR3 bases: TGCGCCAGCAGCTTAGGGGACAGGGAAAACACTGAAGCTTTCTTT. Encoded protein: CASSLGDRENTEAFF.

The CDR3 reads CASSREDIQYF. The CDR3 coding sequence is TGTGCCAGCAGCCGAGAGGACATTCAGTACTTC. This chain connects TRBV7-9 to TRBJ2-4; D not resolved. The CDR3 length is 11 residues. Looked up from germline, CDR1 is SEHNR and CDR2 is FQNEAQ (reference sequence). Trimming left V 5 bases short and J 8 bases short, with 7 bases between. The full variable domain, with the rest looked up from reference TRBV7-9 and TRBJ2-4, is DTGVSQNPRHKITKRGQNVTFRCDPISEHNRLYWYRQTLGQGPEFLTYFQNEAQLEKSRLLSDRFSAERPKGSFSTLEIQRTEQGDSAMYLCASSREDIQYFGAGTRLSVL.

The chain carries TRBV4-2 and TRBJ2-1; D is ambiguous. Trimming shortened V by 0 bases and J by 1 base, and 7 bases separated the two germline ends. The CDR3 covers 15 residues. The V gene's germline CDR1 is LGHNA and CDR2 YNFKEQ. The CDR3 nucleotides read TGTGCCAGCAGCCAAGACCGAGCGTCCTACAATGAGCAGTTCTTC. This gives the protein CASSQDRASYNEQFF.

There are a few counts of this clone. The rearrangement joins TRBV27 to TRBJ1-5; the match to TRBD1 covers 9 bases. CDR1 is MNHEY, CDR2 SMNVEV, per germline (reference sequence). The V gene end was trimmed by 5 bases and the J gene end by 4 bases; junction bases not matched to a gene: 3. The CDR3 consists of 14 residues. As DNA, the CDR3 is TGTGCCAGCAGTGCCGGGACAGGGAATCAGCCCCAGCATTTT. The encoded protein is CASSAGTGNQPQHF.

The V and J genes are TRBV12-3 or TRBV12-4 and TRBJ2-7; D is possibly TRBD2 (5 bases). This CDR3 has 12 amino acids. The V and J ends lost 3 bases and 7 bases respectively, with 10 bases between them. As DNA, the CDR3 is TGTGCCAGCAGTTTGACATCGGGGGAGCAGTACTTC. As protein: CASSLTSGEQYF.

This chain connects TRBV13 to TRBJ1-2; 7 bases align to TRBD1. The CDR3 length is 14 residues. V was clipped by 0 bases and J by 4 bases; unmatched bases: 2. CDR1 is PRHDT and CDR2 is FYEKMQ in the germline V gene (reference sequence). The CDR3 protein is CASSLGTGIYGYTF. The CDR3 nucleotides read TGTGCCAGCAGCTTAGGGACAGGGATCTATGGCTACACCTTC.

The chain carries TRBV7-3 and TRBJ1-1, with D hard to call. CDR1 SGHTA and CDR2 FQGTGA come from the germline V gene. The CDR3 totals 14 residues. V lost 5 bases and J 1 base, leaving 11 bases between the germline ends. This CDR3 reads CASSAVRGNTEAFF. The CDR3 region has the DNA TGTGCCAGCAGCGCGGTCCGGGGGAACACTGAAGCTTTCTTT. The whole variable domain, filled in from reference TRBV7-3 and TRBJ1-1, reads GAGVSQTPSNKVTEKGKYVELRCDPISGHTALYWYRQSLGQGPEFLIYFQGTGAADDSGLPNDRFFAVRPEGSVSTLKIQRTERGDSAVYLCASSAVRGNTEAFFGQGTRLTVV.

The chain carries TRBV19 and TRBJ1-5; 8 nucleotides align to TRBD1. The CDR3 length is 16 residues. From germline, CDR1 is LNHDA and CDR2 SQIVND (reference sequence). The junction had 2 bases not matched to a gene; V was cut back by 0 bases and J by 1 base. CDR3 protein: CASSIDWTGSNQPQHF. CDR3 nucleotides: TGTGCCAGTAGTATAGACTGGACAGGGAGCAATCAGCCCCAGCATTTT.

This clone was seen many times. The chain couples TRBV5-1 to TRBJ2-3; 11 bases are shared with TRBD2. V lost 4 bases and J lost 4; bases outside the gene matches: 8. This CDR3 region has 16 residues. CDR1 and CDR2 (germline): SGHRS, YFSETQ. CDR3 bases: TGCGCCAGCAGCCCCACGGTTAGCGGGGGGGCAGATACGCAGTATTTT. Protein product: CASSPTVSGGADTQYF.

J is TRBJ1-2 and V is TRBV28; D is unresolved. The V end was cut by 4 bases, the J end by 8 bases, with 14 bases between. In germline, CDR1 is MDHEN, CDR2 SYDVKM. The CDR3 sequence is 13 residues long. The CDR3 is CASSSGLFSGYTF. The DNA for the CDR3 is TGTGCCAGCAGTTCCGGACTTTTTAGCGGCTACACCTTC.

The rearrangement joins TRBV18 to TRBJ1-5; 8 bases align to TRBD1. Germline V lookup: CDR1 KGHSH, CDR2 LQKENI. The CDR3 consists of 13 residues. Germline trimming cut 6 bases from V and 8 bases from J; bases unmatched to any gene: 6. The CDR3 DNA reads TGTGCCAGCTCCTCGGACAGGGTAGAGCCCCAGCATTTT. This encodes CASSSDRVEPQHF.

The gene calls are TRBV27 and TRBJ2-3, with a tentative D call TRBD2 (5 bases). Trimming took 3 bases from V and 0 from J, leaving 19 bases between them. This CDR3 is 18 amino acids long. In germline, CDR1 is MNHEY, CDR2 SMNVEV (reference sequence). The CDR3 DNA reads as TGTGCCAGCAGTTTCCAGTCTAGCAGAAGCACTAGCACAGATACGCAGTATTTT. It codes for CASSFQSSRSTSTDTQYF.

This chain links TRBV2 with TRBJ1-4; 7 bases align to TRBD1. The CDR3 consists of 14 residues. The J segment lost 8 bases and the V segment lost 6 bases, leaving 9 bases of the junction unmatched. Germline assignment: CDR1 SNHLY and CDR2 FYNNEI. As DNA, the CDR3 is TGTGCCAGCAGCCCACAGGGGCAGGGGGAAAAACTGTTTTTT. Amino acids: CASSPQGQGEKLFF. Supplemented by reference TRBV2 and TRBJ1-4, the full variable domain reads EPEVTQTPSHQVTQMGQEVILRCVPISNHLYFYWYRQILGQKVEFLVSFYNNEISEKSEIFDDQFSVERPDGSNFTLKIRSTKLEDSAMYFCASSPQGQGEKLFFGSGTQLSVL.

This chain links TRBV3-1 (or the pseudogene TRBV3-2) with TRBJ2-2, with a weak D call TRBD1 (6 bases). This CDR3 spans 15 amino acids. Trimming took off 7 bases at V and 4 bases at J, with 16 bases between the two ends. CDR1 is LGHDT and CDR2 is YNNKEL in the germline V gene (reference sequence). The CDR3 sequence: CASKLQGSRTGELFF. The CDR3 nucleotides read TGTGCCAGCAAATTACAGGGTAGTCGCACCGGGGAGCTGTTTTTT.